The 3 T cell receptor beta chains listed next were all sequenced from one sample in a study of shared clonotypes between healthy human individuals. The assay was immunoSEQ multiplex PCR, and TCRdb's table has in-frame clones only and misses some. The sample comprises about 470,000 clones, around 79% of which are singletons, and roughly 13% rests with the top ten. Sequenced input: PBMCs. These TCRs come from a woman between 40 and 55 years old in good health. Some clones in this sample may be carry-over from other donors' samples.

This clone was detected once. This chain connects TRBV5-4 to TRBJ2-7; no definite D call. Germline values: CDR1 SGHNT, CDR2 YYREEE (reference sequence). The V end was cut by 0 bases, the J end by 6 bases, with 7 bases between. This CDR3 contains 12 residues. The CDR3 nucleotides are TGTGCCAGCAGCTTGGGGGGAATCGAGCAGTACTTC. Encoded protein: CASSLGGIEQYF.

This clone has ten or more counts. The chain uses TRBV7-9 and TRBJ2-7; no clear D gene. V was trimmed by 5 bases and J by 3 bases, leaving 17 bases between them. The germline V gene encodes CDR1 SEHNR and CDR2 FQNEAQ (reference sequence). The CDR3 runs 15 residues. In DNA, the CDR3 is TGTGCCAGCAGCCCGCCCTTCAGGTTCGGCTACGAGCAGTACTTC. As protein: CASSPPFRFGYEQYF.

This chain links TRBV28 with TRBJ2-2, with unresolved D. The CDR3 is 14 amino acids. CDR1 is MDHEN and CDR2 is SYDVKM in the germline V gene. The V end lost 6 bases, the J end lost 5 bases, and 13 bases lay between the germline ends. The CDR3 loop is CASSQPSGTGELFF. DNA of the CDR3: TGTGCCAGCAGCCAGCCGAGTGGGACCGGGGAGCTGTTTTTT.